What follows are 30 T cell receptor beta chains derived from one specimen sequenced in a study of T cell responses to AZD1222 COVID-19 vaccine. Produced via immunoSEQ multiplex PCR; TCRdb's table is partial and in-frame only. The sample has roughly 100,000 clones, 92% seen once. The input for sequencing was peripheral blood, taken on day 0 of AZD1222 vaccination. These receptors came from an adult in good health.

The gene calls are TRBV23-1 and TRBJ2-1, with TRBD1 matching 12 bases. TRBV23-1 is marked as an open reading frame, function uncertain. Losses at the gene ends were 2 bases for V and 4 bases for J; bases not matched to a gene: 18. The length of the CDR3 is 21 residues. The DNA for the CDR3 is TGCGCCAGCAGTCAACACACCCGGGACAGGGGGCGGCTAGCATCTTACAATGAGCAGTTCTTC. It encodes CASSQHTRDRGRLASYNEQFF.

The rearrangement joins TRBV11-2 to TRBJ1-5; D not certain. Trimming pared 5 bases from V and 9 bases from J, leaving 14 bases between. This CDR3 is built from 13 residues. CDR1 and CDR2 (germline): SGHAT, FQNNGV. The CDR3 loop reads CASSVDVNGPQHF. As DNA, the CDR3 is TGTGCCAGCAGCGTGGACGTCAATGGGCCCCAGCATTTT. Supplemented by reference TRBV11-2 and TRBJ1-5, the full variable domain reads EAGVAQSPRYKIIEKRQSVAFWCNPISGHATLYWYQQILGQGPKLLIQFQNNGVVDDSQLPKDRFSAERLKGVDSTLKIQPAKLEDSAVYLCASSVDVNGPQHFGDGTRLSIL.

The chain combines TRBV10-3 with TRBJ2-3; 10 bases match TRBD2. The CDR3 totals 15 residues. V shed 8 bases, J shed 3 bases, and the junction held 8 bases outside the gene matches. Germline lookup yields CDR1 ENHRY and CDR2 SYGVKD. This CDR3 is CAILGSGRSTDTQYF. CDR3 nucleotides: TGTGCCATCCTAGGTAGCGGGAGGAGTACAGATACGCAGTATTTT.

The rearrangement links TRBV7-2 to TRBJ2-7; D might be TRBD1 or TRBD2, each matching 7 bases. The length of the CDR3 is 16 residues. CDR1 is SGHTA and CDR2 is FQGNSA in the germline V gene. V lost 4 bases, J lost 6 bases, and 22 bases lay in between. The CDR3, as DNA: TGTGCCAGCAGCTCCCCAGGTGGGGGGAGGGGGCTCGAGCAGTACTTC. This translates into CASSSPGGGRGLEQYF.

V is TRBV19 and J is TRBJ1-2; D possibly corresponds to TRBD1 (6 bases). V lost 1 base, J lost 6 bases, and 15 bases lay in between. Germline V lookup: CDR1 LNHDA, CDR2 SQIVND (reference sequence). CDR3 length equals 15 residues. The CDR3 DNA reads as TGTGCCAGTAGTATAGGGGGGCAGAACCTTAATGGCTACACCTTC. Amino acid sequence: CASSIGGQNLNGYTF.

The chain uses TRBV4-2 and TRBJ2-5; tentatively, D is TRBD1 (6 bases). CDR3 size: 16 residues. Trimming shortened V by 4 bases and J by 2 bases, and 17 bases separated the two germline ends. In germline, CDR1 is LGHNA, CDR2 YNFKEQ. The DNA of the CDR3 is TGTGCCAGCAGCCCGAGGGGGTTCCGGGAACAAGAGACCCAGTACTTC. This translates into CASSPRGFREQETQYF.

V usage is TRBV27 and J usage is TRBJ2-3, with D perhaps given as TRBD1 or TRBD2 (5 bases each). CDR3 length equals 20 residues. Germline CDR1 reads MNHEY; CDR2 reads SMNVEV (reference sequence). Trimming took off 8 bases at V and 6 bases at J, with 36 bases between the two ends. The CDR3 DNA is TGTGCCAGCGTCCAGTTGAGGGGCAGGAGCGGAAATCGCCCTATGGATACGCAGTATTTT. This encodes CASVQLRGRSGNRPMDTQYF.

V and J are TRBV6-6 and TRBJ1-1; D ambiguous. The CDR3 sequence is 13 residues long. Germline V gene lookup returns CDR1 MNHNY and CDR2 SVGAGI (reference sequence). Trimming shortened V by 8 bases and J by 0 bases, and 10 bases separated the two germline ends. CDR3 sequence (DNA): TGTGCCAGCGTGGCGGCAATGAACACTGAAGCTTTCTTT. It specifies CASVAAMNTEAFF.

Written as DNA, the CDR3 is TGTGCCAGCAGCTTAGGGGGGCTGAATGAAAAACTGTTTTTT. The encoded protein is CASSLGGLNEKLFF. The chain joins TRBV13 to TRBJ1-4; possibly TRBD1 for D (5 bases). Trimming cost V 0 bases and J 5 bases, with 7 bases left between them. This CDR3 contains 14 residues. Germline V lookup: CDR1 PRHDT, CDR2 FYEKMQ (reference sequence). Together with reference TRBV13 and TRBJ1-4, the CDR3 gives the full variable domain: AAGVIQSPRHLIKEKRETATLKCYPIPRHDTVYWYQQGPGQDPQFLISFYEKMQSDKGSIPDRFSAQQFSDYHSELNMSSLELGDSALYFCASSLGGLNEKLFFGSGTQLSVL.

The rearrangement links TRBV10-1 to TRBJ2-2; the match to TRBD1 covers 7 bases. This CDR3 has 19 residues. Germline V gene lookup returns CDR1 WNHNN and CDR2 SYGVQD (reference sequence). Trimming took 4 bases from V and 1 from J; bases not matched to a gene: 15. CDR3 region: CASSGRTGGPLLNTGELFF. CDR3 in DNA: TGCGCCAGCAGTGGAAGGACAGGTGGACCCCTTTTGAACACCGGGGAGCTGTTTTTT.

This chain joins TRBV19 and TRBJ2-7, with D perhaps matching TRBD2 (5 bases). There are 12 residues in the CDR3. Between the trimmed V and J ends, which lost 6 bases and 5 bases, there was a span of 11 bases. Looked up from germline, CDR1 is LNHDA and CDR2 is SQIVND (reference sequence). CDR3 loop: CASSRGRHEQYF. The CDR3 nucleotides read TGTGCCAGTAGCCGGGGTCGCCACGAGCAGTACTTC.

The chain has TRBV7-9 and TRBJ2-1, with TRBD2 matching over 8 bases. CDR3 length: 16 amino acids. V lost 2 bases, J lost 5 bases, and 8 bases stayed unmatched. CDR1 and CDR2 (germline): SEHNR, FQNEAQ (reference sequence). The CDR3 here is CASSLRGSGVHNEQFF. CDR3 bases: TGTGCCAGCAGCTTACGAGGTAGCGGGGTCCACAATGAGCAGTTCTTC.

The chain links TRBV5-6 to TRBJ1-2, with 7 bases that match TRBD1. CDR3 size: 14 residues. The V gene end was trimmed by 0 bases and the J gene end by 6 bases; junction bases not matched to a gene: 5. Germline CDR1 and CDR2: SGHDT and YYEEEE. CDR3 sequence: CASSLVTGPDGYTF. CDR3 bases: TGTGCCAGCAGCTTGGTGACAGGGCCCGATGGCTACACCTTC.

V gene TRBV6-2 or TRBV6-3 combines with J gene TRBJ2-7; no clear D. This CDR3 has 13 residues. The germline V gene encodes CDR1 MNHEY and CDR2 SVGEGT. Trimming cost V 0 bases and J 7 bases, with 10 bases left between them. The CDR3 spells CASSYSSAGEQYF. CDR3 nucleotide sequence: TGTGCCAGCAGTTACTCTTCCGCTGGGGAGCAGTACTTC.

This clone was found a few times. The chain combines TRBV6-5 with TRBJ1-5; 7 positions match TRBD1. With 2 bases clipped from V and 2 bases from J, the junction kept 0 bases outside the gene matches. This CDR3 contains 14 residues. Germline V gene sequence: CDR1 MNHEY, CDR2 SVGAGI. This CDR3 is CASSYGQGNQPQHF. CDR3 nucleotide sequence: TGTGCCAGCAGTTACGGACAGGGCAATCAGCCCCAGCATTTT.

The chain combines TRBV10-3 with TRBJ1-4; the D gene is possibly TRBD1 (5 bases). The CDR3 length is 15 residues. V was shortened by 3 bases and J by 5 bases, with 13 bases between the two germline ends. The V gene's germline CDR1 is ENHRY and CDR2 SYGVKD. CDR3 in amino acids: CAISDSGRVNEKLFF. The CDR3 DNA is TGTGCCATCAGTGATTCCGGCAGGGTAAATGAAAAACTGTTTTTT.

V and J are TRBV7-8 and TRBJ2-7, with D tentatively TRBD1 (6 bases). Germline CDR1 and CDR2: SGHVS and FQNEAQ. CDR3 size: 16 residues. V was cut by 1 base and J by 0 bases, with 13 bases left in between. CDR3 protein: CASSLGSQGSSYEQYF. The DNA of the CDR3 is TGTGCCAGCAGCTTAGGATCGCAGGGGAGCTCCTACGAGCAGTACTTC.

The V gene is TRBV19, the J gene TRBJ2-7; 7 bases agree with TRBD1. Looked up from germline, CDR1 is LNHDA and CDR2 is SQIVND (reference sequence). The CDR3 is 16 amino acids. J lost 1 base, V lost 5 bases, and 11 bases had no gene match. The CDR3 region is CASSAQTGSGSYEQYF. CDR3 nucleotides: TGTGCCAGTAGTGCCCAGACAGGGTCAGGATCCTACGAGCAGTACTTC. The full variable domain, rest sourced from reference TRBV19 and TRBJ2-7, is DGGITQSPKYLFRKEGQNVTLSCEQNLNHDAMYWYRQDPGQGLRLIYYSQIVNDFQKGDIAEGYSVSREKKESFPLTVTSAQKNPTAFYLCASSAQTGSGSYEQYFGPGTRLTVT.

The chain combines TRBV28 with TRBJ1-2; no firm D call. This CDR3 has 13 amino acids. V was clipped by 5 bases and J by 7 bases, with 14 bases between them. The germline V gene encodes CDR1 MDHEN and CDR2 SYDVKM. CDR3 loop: CASSPHETFGYTF. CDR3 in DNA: TGTGCCAGCAGTCCCCATGAAACTTTTGGCTACACCTTC.

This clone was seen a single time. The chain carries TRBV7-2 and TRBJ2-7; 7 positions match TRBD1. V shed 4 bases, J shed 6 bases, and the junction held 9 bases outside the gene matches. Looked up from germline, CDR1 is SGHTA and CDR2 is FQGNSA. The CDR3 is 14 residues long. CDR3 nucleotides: TGTGCCAGCAGCTCTACCGGCGGACAGGTCGAGCAGTACTTC. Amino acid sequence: CASSSTGGQVEQYF.

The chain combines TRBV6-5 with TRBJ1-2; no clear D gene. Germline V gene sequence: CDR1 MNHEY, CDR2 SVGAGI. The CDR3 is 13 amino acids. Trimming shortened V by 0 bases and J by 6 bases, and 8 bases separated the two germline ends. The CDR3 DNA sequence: TGTGCCAGCAGTTACTCGACTACCGATGGCTACACCTTC. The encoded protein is CASSYSTTDGYTF.

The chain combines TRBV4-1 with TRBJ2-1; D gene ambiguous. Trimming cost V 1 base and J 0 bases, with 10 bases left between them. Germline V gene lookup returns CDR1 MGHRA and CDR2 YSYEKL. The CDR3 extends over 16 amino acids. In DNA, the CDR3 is TGCGCCAGCAGCCAAGTTGATGTGATCTCCTACAATGAGCAGTTCTTC. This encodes CASSQVDVISYNEQFF.

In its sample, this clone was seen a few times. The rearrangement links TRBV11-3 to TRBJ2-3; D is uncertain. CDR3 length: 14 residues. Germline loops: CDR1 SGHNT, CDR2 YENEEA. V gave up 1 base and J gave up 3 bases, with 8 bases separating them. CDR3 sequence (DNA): TGTGCCAGCAGCTTAGGTGGCAGGACAGATACGCAGTATTTT. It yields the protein CASSLGGRTDTQYF. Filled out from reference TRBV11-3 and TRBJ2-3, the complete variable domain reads EAGVVQSPRYKIIEKKQPVAFWCNPISGHNTLYWYLQNLGQGPELLIRYENEEAVDDSQLPKDRFSAERLKGVDSTLKIQPAELGDSAVYLCASSLGGRTDTQYFGPGTRLTVL.

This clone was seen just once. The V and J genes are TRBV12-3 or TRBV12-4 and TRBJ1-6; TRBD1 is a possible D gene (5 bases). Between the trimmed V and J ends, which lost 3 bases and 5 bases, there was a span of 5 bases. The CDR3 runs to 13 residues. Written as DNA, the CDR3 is TGTGCCAGCAGTTTGACAGATAATTCACCCCTCCACTTT. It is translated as CASSLTDNSPLHF.

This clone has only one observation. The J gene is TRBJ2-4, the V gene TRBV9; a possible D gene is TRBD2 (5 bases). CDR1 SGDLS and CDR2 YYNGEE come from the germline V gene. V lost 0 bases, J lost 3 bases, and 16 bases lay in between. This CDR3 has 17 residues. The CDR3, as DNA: TGTGCCAGCAGCGTAGAGGAACACCCCCGGGGCAAAAACATTCAGTACTTC. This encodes CASSVEEHPRGKNIQYF.

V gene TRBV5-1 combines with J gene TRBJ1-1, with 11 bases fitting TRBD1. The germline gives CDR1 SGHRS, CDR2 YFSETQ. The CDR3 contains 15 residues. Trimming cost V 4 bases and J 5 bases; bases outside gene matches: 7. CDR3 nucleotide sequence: TGCGCCAGCAGCCCCCGGACAGGGGGCGAGACTGAAGCTTTCTTT. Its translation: CASSPRTGGETEAFF.

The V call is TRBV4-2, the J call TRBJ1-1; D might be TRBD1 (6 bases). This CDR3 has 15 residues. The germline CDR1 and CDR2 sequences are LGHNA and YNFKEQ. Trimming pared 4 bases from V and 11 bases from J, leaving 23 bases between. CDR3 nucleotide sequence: TGTGCCAGCAGCCTCGAAGGCGCACAGGGCGGGCAGGCTTTCTTT. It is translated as CASSLEGAQGGQAFF.

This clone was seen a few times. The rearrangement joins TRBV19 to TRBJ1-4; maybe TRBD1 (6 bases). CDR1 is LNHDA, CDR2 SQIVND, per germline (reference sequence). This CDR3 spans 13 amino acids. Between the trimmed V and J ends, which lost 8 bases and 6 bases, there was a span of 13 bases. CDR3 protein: CASHRDGHEKLFF. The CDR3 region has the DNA TGTGCCAGTCACAGGGACGGGCATGAAAAACTGTTTTTT. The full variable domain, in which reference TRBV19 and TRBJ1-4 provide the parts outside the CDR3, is DGGITQSPKYLFRKEGQNVTLSCEQNLNHDAMYWYRQDPGQGLRLIYYSQIVNDFQKGDIAEGYSVSREKKESFPLTVTSAQKNPTAFYLCASHRDGHEKLFFGSGTQLSVL.

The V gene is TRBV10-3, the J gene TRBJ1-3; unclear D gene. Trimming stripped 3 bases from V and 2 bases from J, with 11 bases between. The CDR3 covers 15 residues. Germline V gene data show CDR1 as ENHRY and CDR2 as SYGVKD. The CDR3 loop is CAISDGEGTGNTIYF. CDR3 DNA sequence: TGTGCCATCAGTGACGGGGAAGGGACTGGAAACACCATATATTTT.

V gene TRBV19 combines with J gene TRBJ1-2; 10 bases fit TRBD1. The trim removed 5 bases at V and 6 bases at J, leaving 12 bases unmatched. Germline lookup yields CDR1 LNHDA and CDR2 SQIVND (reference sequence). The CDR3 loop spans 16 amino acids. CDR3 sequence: CASSPSGQGRRNGYTF. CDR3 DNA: TGTGCCAGTAGTCCCTCGGGACAGGGGAGGAGGAATGGCTACACCTTC.